This T cell receptor beta chain came from a study of Graves' ophthalmopathy and Graves' hyperthyroidism. Using RNA transcripts, the TCR beta CDR3 regions were amplified. The authors performed first-round RT-PCR with HTBI primers and then a second-round multiplex PCR. TCRdb itself ran the multiplex PCR reads through MiXCR, one entry per CDR3 protein. The table records around 1.1 million distinct CDR3 sequences, 35% to 40% of them present only once. The germline V gene has CDR1 WSHSY and CDR2 SAAADI. The CDR3 runs 13 residues. After removal of 9 bases from V and 5 bases from J, the junction contained 8 bases not matched to a gene. The study, taken as a whole, reports: The model achieved under 71% sensitivity and around 78% specificity for ophthalmopathy progression. Most expanded thyroid clonotypes above 0.001 frequency also appeared in blood.

As concerns this clonotype: Its specificity is unknown.

Hyperthyroidism patients had new diagnoses, durations under 2 months, and ages of 18 to 65. The sequenced material came from peripheral blood or thyroid tissue (not recorded which). This TCR was sampled from an adult man with Graves' hyperthyroidism. The V gene is TRBV10-2, the J gene TRBJ2-7, with 9 bases that match TRBD1. CDR3 in DNA: TGCGCCAGAACCGGGACAGGGATCCACGAGCAGTACTTC. Its protein product is CARTGTGIHEQYF.